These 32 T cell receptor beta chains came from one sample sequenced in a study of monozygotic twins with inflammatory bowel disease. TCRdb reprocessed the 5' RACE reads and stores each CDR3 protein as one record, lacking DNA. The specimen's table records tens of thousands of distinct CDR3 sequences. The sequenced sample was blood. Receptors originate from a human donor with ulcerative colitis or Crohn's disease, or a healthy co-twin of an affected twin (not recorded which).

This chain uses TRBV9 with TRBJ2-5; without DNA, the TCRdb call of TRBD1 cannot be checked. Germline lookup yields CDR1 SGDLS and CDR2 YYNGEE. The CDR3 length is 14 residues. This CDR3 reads CASSVAGGPETQYF.

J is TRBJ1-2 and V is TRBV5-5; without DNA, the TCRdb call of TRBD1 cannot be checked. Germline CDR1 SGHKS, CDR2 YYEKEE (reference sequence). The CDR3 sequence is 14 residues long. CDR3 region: CASSLGTGNYGYTF.

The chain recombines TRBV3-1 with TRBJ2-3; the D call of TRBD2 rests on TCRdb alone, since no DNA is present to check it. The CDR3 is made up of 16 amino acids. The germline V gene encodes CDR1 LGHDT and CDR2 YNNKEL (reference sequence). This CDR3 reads CASSPADYTSTDTQYF.

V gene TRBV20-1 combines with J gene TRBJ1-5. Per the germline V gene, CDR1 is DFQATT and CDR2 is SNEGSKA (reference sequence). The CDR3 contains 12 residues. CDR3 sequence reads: CSARGGDQPQHF.

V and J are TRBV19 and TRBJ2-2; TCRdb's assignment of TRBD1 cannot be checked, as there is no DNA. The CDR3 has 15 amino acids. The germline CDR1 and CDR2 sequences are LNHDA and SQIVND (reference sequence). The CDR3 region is CASSIPPTGAGELFF.

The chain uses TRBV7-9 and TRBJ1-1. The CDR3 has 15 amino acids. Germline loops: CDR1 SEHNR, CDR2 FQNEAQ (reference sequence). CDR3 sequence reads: CASSSPDQVSTEAFF. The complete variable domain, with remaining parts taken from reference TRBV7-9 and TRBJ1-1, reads DTGVSQNPRHKITKRGQNVTFRCDPISEHNRLYWYRQTLGQGPEFLTYFQNEAQLEKSRLLSDRFSAERPKGSFSTLEIQRTEQGDSAMYLCASSSPDQVSTEAFFGQGTRLTVV.

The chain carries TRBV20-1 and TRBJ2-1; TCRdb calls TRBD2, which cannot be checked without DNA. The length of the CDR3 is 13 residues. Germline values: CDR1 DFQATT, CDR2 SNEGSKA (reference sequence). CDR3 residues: CSARPGLPYEQFF.

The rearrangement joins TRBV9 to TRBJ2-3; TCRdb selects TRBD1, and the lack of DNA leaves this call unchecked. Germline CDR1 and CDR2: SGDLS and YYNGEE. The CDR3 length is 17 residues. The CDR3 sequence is CASSVASDRTGADTQYF.

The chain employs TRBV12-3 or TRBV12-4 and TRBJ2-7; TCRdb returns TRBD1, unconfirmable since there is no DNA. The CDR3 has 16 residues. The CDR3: CASSHRGGPNSYEQYF.

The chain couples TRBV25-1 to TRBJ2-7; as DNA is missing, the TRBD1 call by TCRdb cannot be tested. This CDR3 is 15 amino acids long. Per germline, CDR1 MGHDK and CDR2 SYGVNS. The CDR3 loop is CASSEGGTGSYEQYF.

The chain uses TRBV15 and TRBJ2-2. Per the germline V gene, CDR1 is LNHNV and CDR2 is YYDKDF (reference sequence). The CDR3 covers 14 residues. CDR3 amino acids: CATRTGSNTGELFF.

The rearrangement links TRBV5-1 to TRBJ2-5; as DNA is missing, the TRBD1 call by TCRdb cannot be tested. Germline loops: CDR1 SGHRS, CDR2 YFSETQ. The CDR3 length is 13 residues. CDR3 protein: CASRVNGGETQYF.

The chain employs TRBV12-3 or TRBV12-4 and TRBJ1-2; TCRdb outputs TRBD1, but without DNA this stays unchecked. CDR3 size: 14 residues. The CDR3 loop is CASPPGQGGHGYTF.

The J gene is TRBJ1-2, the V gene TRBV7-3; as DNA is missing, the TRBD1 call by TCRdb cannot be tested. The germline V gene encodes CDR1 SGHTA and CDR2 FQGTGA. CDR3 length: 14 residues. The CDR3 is CASSLAGGANGYTF.

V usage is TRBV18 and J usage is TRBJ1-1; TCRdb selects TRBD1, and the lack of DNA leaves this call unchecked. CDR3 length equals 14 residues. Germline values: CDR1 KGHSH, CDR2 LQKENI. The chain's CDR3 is CASSMQGEDTEAFF.

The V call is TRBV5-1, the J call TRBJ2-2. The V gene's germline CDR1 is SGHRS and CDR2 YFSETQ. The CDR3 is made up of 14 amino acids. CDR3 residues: CASSLETNTGELFF.

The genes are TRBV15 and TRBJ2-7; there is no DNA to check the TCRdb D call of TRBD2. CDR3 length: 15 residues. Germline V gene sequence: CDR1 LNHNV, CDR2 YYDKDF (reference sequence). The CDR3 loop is CATSRETISPYEQYF.

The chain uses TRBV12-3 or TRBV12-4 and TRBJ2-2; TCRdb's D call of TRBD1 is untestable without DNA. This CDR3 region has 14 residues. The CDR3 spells CASSSRGMTGELFF.

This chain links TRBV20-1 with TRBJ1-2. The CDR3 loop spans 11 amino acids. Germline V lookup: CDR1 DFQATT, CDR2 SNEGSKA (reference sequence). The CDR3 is CSARTSYGYTF.

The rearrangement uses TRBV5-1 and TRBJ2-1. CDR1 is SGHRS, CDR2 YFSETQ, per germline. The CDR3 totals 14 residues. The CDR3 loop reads CASSLDSSYNEQFF.

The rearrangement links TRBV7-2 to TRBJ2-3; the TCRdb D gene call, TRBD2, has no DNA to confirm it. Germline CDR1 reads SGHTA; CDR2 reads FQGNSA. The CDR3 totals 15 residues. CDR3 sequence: CASSRETISTDTQYF.

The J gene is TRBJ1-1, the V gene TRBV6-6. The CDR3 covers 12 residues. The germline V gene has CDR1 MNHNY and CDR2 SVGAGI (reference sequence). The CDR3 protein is CASSPTSAEAFF.

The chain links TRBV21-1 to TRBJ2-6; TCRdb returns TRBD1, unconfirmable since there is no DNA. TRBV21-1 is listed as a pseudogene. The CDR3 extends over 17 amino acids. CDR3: CATPRMGGRSGANVLTF.

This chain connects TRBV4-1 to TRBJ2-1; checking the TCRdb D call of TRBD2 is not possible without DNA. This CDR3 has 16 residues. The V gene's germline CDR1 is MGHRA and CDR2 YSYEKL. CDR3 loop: CASTYTAGERYNEQFF.

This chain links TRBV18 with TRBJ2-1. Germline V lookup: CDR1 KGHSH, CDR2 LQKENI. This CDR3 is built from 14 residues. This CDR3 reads CASSPGSSYNEQFF.

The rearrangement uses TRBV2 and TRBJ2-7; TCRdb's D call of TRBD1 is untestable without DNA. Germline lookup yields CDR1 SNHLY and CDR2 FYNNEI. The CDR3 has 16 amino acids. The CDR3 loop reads CASSGSIAEGSYEQYF.

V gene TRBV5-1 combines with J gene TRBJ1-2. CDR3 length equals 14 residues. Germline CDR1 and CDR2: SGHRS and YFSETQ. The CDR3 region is CASSPELAVYGYTF.

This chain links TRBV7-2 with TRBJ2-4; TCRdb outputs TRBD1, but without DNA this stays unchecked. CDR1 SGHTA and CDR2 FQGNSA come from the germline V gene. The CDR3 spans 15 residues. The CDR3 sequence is CASSLVTGGKNIQYF.

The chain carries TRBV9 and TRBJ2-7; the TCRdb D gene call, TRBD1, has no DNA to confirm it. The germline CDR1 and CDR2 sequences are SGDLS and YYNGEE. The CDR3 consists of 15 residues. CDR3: CASSPQGTAGNEQYF.

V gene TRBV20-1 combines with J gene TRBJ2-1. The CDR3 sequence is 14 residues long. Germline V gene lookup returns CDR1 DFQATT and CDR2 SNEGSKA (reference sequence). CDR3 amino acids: CSASWQFSYNEQFF.

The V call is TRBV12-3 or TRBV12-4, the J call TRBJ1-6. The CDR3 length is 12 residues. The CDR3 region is CASSFANSPLHF.

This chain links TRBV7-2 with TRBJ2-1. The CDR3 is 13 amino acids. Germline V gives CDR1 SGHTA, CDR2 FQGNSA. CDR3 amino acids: CASSLDSYNEQFF.